The 6 T cell receptor beta chains presented below share a single source sample, sequenced in a study of low-dose radiotherapy and immunotherapy resistance in tumors. Priming of first-strand cDNA relied on TRAV- and TRBV-specific primers (covering alpha and beta chains). Both a constant-region primer and a V-primer adapter served to amplify TCRs across about 20 PCR cycles. TCRdb redid the calling of the reads with MiXCR, one entry per CDR3 protein. The repertoire holds around 18,000 distinct CDR3 sequences, with roughly 70% as singletons. The receptors originated from a human donor with advanced metastatic prostate, ovarian, gallbladder or colorectal cancer (not recorded which). This table probably holds off-target reads from a library built for another chain.

The chain is built from TRBV9 and TRBJ1-1; weak D call: TRBD1 (5 bases). CDR1 is SGDLS, CDR2 YYNGEE, per germline. This CDR3 is 14 amino acids long. The V end lost 2 bases, the J end lost 8 bases, and 16 bases lay between the germline ends. Here the CDR3 reads CASSVEPRQTEAFF. The CDR3 bases are TGTGCCAGCAGCGTTGAACCCAGACAGACCGAAGCTTTCTTT.

This clonotype appeared once. The chain has TRBV28 and TRBJ2-5, with TRBD1 matching over 7 bases. CDR1 is MDHEN and CDR2 is SYDVKM in the germline V gene. The CDR3 consists of 15 residues. The ends lost 5 bases at V and 5 bases at J; junction bases unmatched: 11. CDR3 loop: CASSGPDRVVETQYF. For the CDR3, the DNA is TGTGCCAGCAGTGGACCCGACAGGGTCGTCGAGACCCAGTACTTC.

The chain employs TRBV2 and TRBJ1-1, with 8 bases identical to TRBD1. Germline lookup yields CDR1 SNHLY and CDR2 FYNNEI. This CDR3 region has 19 residues. With V trimmed by 7 bases and J by 4 bases, 23 bases remained unmatched. CDR3 sequence: CASTGRGRGGALPSTEAFF. The CDR3 nucleotides are TGTGCCAGCACGGGCAGGGGGCGAGGTGGTGCCCTTCCGTCCACTGAAGCTTTCTTT.

This clonotype was counted between two and nine times. The chain has TRBV7-2 and TRBJ2-5; 10 positions agree with TRBD2. V shed 2 bases and J 5 bases; nucleotides not matched to a gene: 8. This CDR3 has 16 amino acids. Germline lookup yields CDR1 SGHTA and CDR2 FQGNSA. The DNA for the CDR3 is TGTGCCAGCAGCTTAAACAGCGGGGGGGCCTGGGAGACCCAGTACTTC. The encoded protein is CASSLNSGGAWETQYF. The complete variable domain, with remaining parts taken from reference TRBV7-2 and TRBJ2-5, reads GAGVSQSPSNKVTEKGKDVELRCDPISGHTALYWYRQSLGQGLEFLIYFQGNSAPDKSGLPSDRFSAERTGGSVSTLTIQRTQQEDSAVYLCASSLNSGGAWETQYFGPGTRLLVL.

This sequence joins TRBV5-5 and TRBJ2-5, with D possibly matching TRBD1 (5 bases). CDR1 SGHKS and CDR2 YYEKEE come from the germline V gene (reference sequence). The CDR3 totals 13 residues. V dropped 7 bases and J dropped 3 bases, with 13 bases sitting between them. The CDR3 loop is CASSGKGKETQYF. The CDR3 DNA follows: TGTGCCAGCTCCGGCAAGGGGAAAGAGACCCAGTACTTC. The complete variable domain, with remaining parts taken from reference TRBV5-5 and TRBJ2-5, reads DAGVTQSPTHLIKTRGQQVTLRCSPISGHKSVSWYQQVLGQGPQFIFQYYEKEERGRGNFPDRFSARQFPNYSSELNVNALLLGDSALYLCASSGKGKETQYFGPGTRLLVL.

V gene TRBV19 combines with J gene TRBJ2-2; TRBD2 matches 12 bases. This CDR3 spans 18 amino acids. CDR1 is LNHDA and CDR2 is SQIVND in the germline V gene (reference sequence). The V gene end was trimmed by 5 bases and the J gene end by 5 bases; junction bases not matched to a gene: 12. CDR3 in DNA: TGTGCCAGTAGTTCGAGGACTAGCGGGGCCGGAGGGACCGGGGAGCTGTTTTTT. Amino acids: CASSSRTSGAGGTGELFF.